Following are 15 T cell receptor beta chains from one sample sequenced in a study of T cell repertoires in cytomegalovirus infection. Their recognized antigens are unknown. TCRdb used MiXCR to reprocess the reads, holding one entry per CDR3 protein. The data show about 900,000 distinct CDR3 sequences, with 30% to 40% seen just once and over 13% held by the top ten. Here the sequenced sample was cultured CD8+ T cells from PBMCs, taken from culture after CMV antigen stimulation. All receptors come from a human donor in good health (CMV status not recorded). Some clones in this sample may be carry-over from other donors' samples.

J is TRBJ2-5 and V is TRBV20-1; D possibly matches TRBD1 or TRBD2 (6 bases each). This CDR3 has 15 residues. The V gene's germline CDR1 is DFQATT and CDR2 SNEGSKA (reference sequence). The germline V and J ends were trimmed by 0 bases and 2 bases, with 13 bases remaining between them. CDR3 protein: CSARDPGGLQETQYF. The CDR3 region has the DNA TGCAGTGCTAGAGACCCTGGGGGGCTTCAAGAGACCCAGTACTTC.

There are many counts of this clonotype. This chain connects TRBV10-3 to TRBJ1-5; D call uncertain. Looked up from germline, CDR1 is ENHRY and CDR2 is SYGVKD. The CDR3 is made up of 13 amino acids. The V end lost 9 bases, the J end lost 1 base, and 10 bases lay between the germline ends. The CDR3 DNA sequence: TGTGCCATTTCAGCGGACAGCAATCAGCCCCAGCATTTT. It yields the protein CAISADSNQPQHF.

The chain carries TRBV14 and TRBJ1-3; D gene uncertain. There are 15 residues in the CDR3. Germline loops: CDR1 SGHDN, CDR2 FVKESK. The V end was cut by 0 bases, the J end by 2 bases, with 8 bases between. In DNA, the CDR3 is TGTGCCAGCAGCCAAGAAGGGCCCCCTGGAAACACCATATATTTT. It yields the protein CASSQEGPPGNTIYF.

This chain links TRBV9 with TRBJ2-1, with 9 positions matching TRBD2. The CDR3 length is 14 residues. Germline CDR1 is SGDLS and CDR2 is YYNGEE. Trimming cost V 2 bases and J 8 bases; bases outside gene matches: 5. CDR3 amino acids: CASSVSGGLDEQFF. The CDR3 region has the DNA TGTGCCAGCAGCGTTAGCGGGGGCTTAGATGAGCAGTTCTTC.

Only a few counts were recorded for this clonotype. This sequence joins TRBV10-3 and TRBJ1-1; 7 positions match TRBD1. In germline, CDR1 is ENHRY, CDR2 SYGVKD. The CDR3 contains 13 residues. J lost 0 bases, V lost 10 bases, and 5 bases had no gene match. The CDR3 spells CASGTAMNTEAFF. The CDR3 DNA reads as TGTGCCAGTGGGACAGCAATGAACACTGAAGCTTTCTTT.

This clonotype was detected ten times or more. This chain links TRBV7-8 with TRBJ1-5, with 8 bases fitting TRBD1. CDR3 size: 15 residues. Germline V gives CDR1 SGHVS, CDR2 FQNEAQ. The V segment lost 2 bases and the J segment 7 bases; nucleotides outside the gene matches: 7. The CDR3 here is CASSLSGGRSQPQHF. The CDR3 nucleotides are TGTGCCAGCAGCTTATCAGGGGGCAGATCACAGCCCCAGCATTTT.

This chain links TRBV5-5 with TRBJ2-2, with 7 bases matching TRBD1. The junction had 8 bases not matched to a gene; V was cut back by 9 bases and J by 3 bases. Germline V gene data show CDR1 as SGHKS and CDR2 as YYEKEE (reference sequence). This CDR3 is built from 14 residues. The CDR3 sequence is CAIVRDSHTGELFF. Here the CDR3 DNA reads TGTGCCATCGTCCGGGACAGTCACACCGGGGAGCTGTTTTTT.

This clonotype was counted between two and nine times. For the CDR3, the DNA is TGTGCCAGCAGTTCCTTGGACAGTCCGAACTATGGCTACACCTTC. This gives the protein CASSSLDSPNYGYTF. This chain connects TRBV6-6 to TRBJ1-2; D may be TRBD1 (6 bases). Per germline, CDR1 MNHNY and CDR2 SVGAGI (reference sequence). The V and J ends lost 4 bases and 2 bases respectively, with 14 bases between them. This CDR3 has 15 residues.

The J gene is TRBJ1-1, the V gene TRBV19; no reliable D call. The CDR3 has 13 amino acids. Germline values: CDR1 LNHDA, CDR2 SQIVND (reference sequence). Between the trimmed V and J ends, which lost 1 base and 4 bases, there was a span of 7 bases. CDR3 amino acids: CASSIAPSTEAFF. In DNA, the CDR3 is TGTGCCAGTAGTATAGCTCCATCCACTGAAGCTTTCTTT.

The chain has TRBV27 and TRBJ2-1, with D unclear. This CDR3 comprises 16 residues. CDR1 MNHEY and CDR2 SMNVEV come from the germline V gene (reference sequence). V shed 0 bases and J shed 2 bases, with 11 bases lying between them. The CDR3, as DNA: TGTGCCAGCAGTTTATCATGGGGAATGGCCTACAATGAGCAGTTCTTC. Amino acid sequence: CASSLSWGMAYNEQFF.

As for this clonotype: The junction differs from germline at one of its ends, possibly a read error. The J gene is TRBJ1-2, the V gene TRBV20-1; D might be TRBD1 (5 bases). Per germline, CDR1 DFQATT and CDR2 SNEGSKA (reference sequence). This CDR3 is 16 amino acids long. In DNA, the CDR3 is TGCAGTGCTAGACCCTATGTTGCGACAGTGTCTTATGGCTATACCTTC. Amino acid sequence: CSARPYVATVSYGYTF.

A few counts support this clonotype. The V and J genes are TRBV4-1 and TRBJ1-1, with 7 bases lining up with TRBD1. The CDR3 sequence is 15 residues long. Germline V lookup: CDR1 MGHRA, CDR2 YSYEKL. Trimming removed 3 bases from V and 3 bases from J; junction bases left unmatched: 7. CDR3 region: CASSHLPGGDTEAFF. The CDR3 region has the DNA TGCGCCAGCAGCCACCTACCAGGGGGTGACACTGAAGCTTTCTTT.

This clonotype was detected a few times. Written as DNA, the CDR3 is TGCGCCAGCAGCCAAGTACAAACTGGTGAGCAGTTCTTC. It specifies CASSQVQTGEQFF. The rearrangement links TRBV4-1 to TRBJ2-1; D unresolved. The CDR3 loop spans 13 amino acids. V was pared by 1 base and J by 9 bases, with 10 bases between. CDR1 MGHRA and CDR2 YSYEKL come from the germline V gene.

The rearrangement uses TRBV6-5 and TRBJ1-5; D perhaps matches TRBD1 (5 bases). The germline V gene has CDR1 MNHEY and CDR2 SVGAGI. There are 14 residues in the CDR3. V shed 5 bases and J shed 3 bases, with 11 bases lying between them. The CDR3 loop reads CASSNPGHNQPQHF. The DNA of the CDR3 is TGTGCCAGCAGTAACCCAGGGCACAATCAGCCCCAGCATTTT.

This clonotype showed up just a few times. The chain joins TRBV10-1 to TRBJ2-2; the D gene is possibly TRBD1 (6 bases). V was clipped by 2 bases and J by 4 bases, with 11 bases between them. Germline V gene data show CDR1 as WNHNN and CDR2 as SYGVQD (reference sequence). The CDR3 spans 15 residues. CDR3 bases: TGCGCCAGCAGTGAGACAGGGTTGGGCACCGGGGAGCTGTTTTTT. This encodes CASSETGLGTGELFF.